The clone carrying this TCR beta chain has ten or more counts. As yet, its antigen is unknown. With no exceptions, donors were healthy Caucasians. The data were taken from a study of identical twins. Each cDNA held unique molecular identifiers, and template switching gave it a universal primer site. TCRdb ran MiXCR on the 5' RACE reads and lists one entry per CDR3 protein. This table has about 700,000 distinct CDR3 sequences, around 6.1% appearing once. Whole-study results and caveats: Less excess twin sharing appeared in beta out-of-frame sequences. While abundant cord blood beta clonotypes carried fewer insertions, memory repertoires showed no such pattern.

The ends were cut back, 5 bases at V and 7 bases at J, with 15 bases in the middle. The CDR3 runs to 14 residues. Germline V lookup: CDR1 LGHDT, CDR2 YNNKEL (reference sequence). This rearrangement joins TRBV3-1 to TRBJ2-1; D is undetermined. The source of this sequence is a man aged 18 to 29 in good health. The material sequenced was naive T cells sorted from blood. The CDR3 DNA is TGTGCCAGCAGCTCATCCCCCGACGGGAATGAGCAGTTCTTC. Translating it yields CASSSSPDGNEQFF.